The 16 T cell receptor beta chains given below trace back to one sample, sequenced in a study of T-cell reconstitution after alpha-beta-depleted transplantation in children. Molecular barcoding with unique molecular identifiers was used for the TCRbeta library. TCRdb redid the calling of the PCR reads with MiXCR, one entry per CDR3 protein. The sample shows 140,000 to 150,000 distinct CDR3 sequences, around 10% of them seen only once. The sequencing used PBMCs, mostly from graft donor cells, collected 180 days after TCRalphabeta/CD19-depleted stem cell transplant. These receptors came from a female patient aged 2-9 years who had a stem cell transplant for congenital amegakaryocytic thrombocytopenia, so the T cells may come from the graft donor.

This rearrangement joins TRBV12-3 or TRBV12-4 to TRBJ1-1; D might be TRBD1 (6 bases). V was pared by 0 bases and J by 3 bases, with 11 bases between. The CDR3 sequence is 15 residues long. DNA of the CDR3: TGTGCCAGCAGTTTAGCGGGGGGGCATGACACTGAAGCTTTCTTT. Its protein product is CASSLAGGHDTEAFF.

This clonotype was counted many times. The genes are TRBV5-1 and TRBJ2-5, with D tentatively TRBD2 (7 bases). V was clipped by 3 bases and J by 2 bases, with 17 bases between them. The CDR3 runs 16 residues. CDR1 is SGHRS, CDR2 YFSETQ, per germline. The CDR3 DNA reads TGCGCCAGCAGCTCAGGCTGGGGGGGCCTGCAAGAGACCCAGTACTTC. Encoded protein: CASSSGWGGLQETQYF.

Many counts were recorded for this clonotype. J is TRBJ2-1 and V is TRBV14; 8 nucleotides agree with TRBD2. V was clipped by 3 bases and J by 6 bases; unmatched bases: 1. CDR1 is SGHDN and CDR2 is FVKESK in the germline V gene. The CDR3 totals 13 residues. This CDR3 reads CASSQGLVNEQFF. Here the CDR3 DNA reads TGTGCCAGCAGCCAGGGACTAGTCAATGAGCAGTTCTTC.

This clonotype was observed a few times. The genes are TRBV20-1 and TRBJ2-1; D tentatively reads TRBD1 or TRBD2 (5 bases each). Trimming shortened V by 3 bases and J by 7 bases, and 13 bases separated the two germline ends. Germline V gene sequence: CDR1 DFQATT, CDR2 SNEGSKA (reference sequence). The CDR3 consists of 13 residues. CDR3 residues: CSASFFWGNEQFF. DNA of the CDR3: TGCAGTGCTAGCTTCTTTTGGGGGAATGAGCAGTTCTTC.

The chain has TRBV18 and TRBJ2-5; 8 positions match TRBD2. Germline lookup yields CDR1 KGHSH and CDR2 LQKENI. V lost 6 bases, J lost 2 bases, and 2 bases stayed unmatched. The CDR3 contains 13 residues. The CDR3 bases are TGTGCCAGCTCGACTAGCGAACAAGAGACCCAGTACTTC. This translates into CASSTSEQETQYF.

About this clonotype: A much bigger clone sits one base away, suggesting this may be a read error. V is TRBV6-2 or TRBV6-3 and J is TRBJ2-1; D may correspond to TRBD1 or TRBD2 (5 bases each). Germline V gene sequence: CDR1 MNHEY, CDR2 SVGEGT. V was trimmed by 7 bases and J by 7 bases, leaving 23 bases between them. The CDR3 sequence is 16 residues long. The DNA for the CDR3 is TGTGCCAGCAACAATCCCCAGGGAGTGAGTTTAAATGAGCAGTTCTTC. Translated, it gives CASNNPQGVSLNEQFF.

This clonotype was recorded many times. Written as DNA, the CDR3 is TGTGCCAGCAGCGTTTCTAGCGGGACCCCAGATACGCAGTATTTT. It yields the protein CASSVSSGTPDTQYF. The J gene is TRBJ2-3, the V gene TRBV9; 9 nucleotides align to TRBD2. Germline V gene sequence: CDR1 SGDLS, CDR2 YYNGEE. The CDR3 is made up of 15 amino acids. V dropped 2 bases and J dropped 4; count of bases not matched to a gene: 5.

This clonotype was detected only a few times. The chain recombines TRBV6-5 with TRBJ1-1, with TRBD1 matching over 8 bases. CDR1 and CDR2 from the germline V gene are MNHEY and SVGAGI. With 6 bases clipped from V and 1 base from J, the junction kept 7 bases outside the gene matches. This CDR3 has 15 residues. CDR3: CASRYRQGQNTEAFF. The DNA of the CDR3 is TGTGCCAGCAGATACCGACAGGGGCAGAACACTGAAGCTTTCTTT.

Only a few counts were recorded for this clonotype. The chain recombines TRBV20-1 with TRBJ1-2; D unresolved. Germline lookup yields CDR1 DFQATT and CDR2 SNEGSKA (reference sequence). Trimming took off 5 bases at V and 4 bases at J, with 20 bases between the two ends. CDR3 size: 15 residues. The CDR3 sequence is CSAHPRTGSGYGYTF. The CDR3 nucleotides are TGCAGTGCTCATCCTAGGACGGGTTCGGGCTATGGCTACACCTTC.

In its sample, this clonotype was seen many times. V gene TRBV7-2 combines with J gene TRBJ2-7; D gene uncertain. Germline CDR1 is SGHTA and CDR2 is FQGNSA. With 0 bases removed from V and 6 bases from J, the gap between germline ends came to 6 bases. The CDR3 extends over 12 amino acids. CDR3 sequence (DNA): TGTGCCAGCAGCTTAGCAGGGTTCGAGCAGTACTTC. The encoded protein is CASSLAGFEQYF.

There are many counts of this clonotype. The V call is TRBV5-1, the J call TRBJ2-5, with 7 bases fitting TRBD2. Germline V lookup: CDR1 SGHRS, CDR2 YFSETQ. CDR3 length: 13 residues. V was clipped by 2 bases and J by 5 bases; unmatched bases: 3. The chain's CDR3 is CASSFGTIETQYF. For the CDR3, the DNA is TGCGCCAGCAGCTTTGGGACTATCGAGACCCAGTACTTC.

In this sample, this clonotype turned up many times. V and J are TRBV3-1 and TRBJ2-5; D ambiguous. CDR3 length equals 13 residues. The germline V and J ends were trimmed by 2 bases and 4 bases, with 8 bases remaining between them. The germline CDR1 and CDR2 sequences are LGHDT and YNNKEL (reference sequence). CDR3 DNA: TGTGCCAGCAGCCAAATTCTCGGAGAGACCCAGTACTTC. Its protein product is CASSQILGETQYF.

This clonotype has only a few counts. This chain joins TRBV20-1 and TRBJ2-1; possible D gene TRBD2, 7 bases. This CDR3 is 15 amino acids long. The V and J ends lost 1 base and 10 bases respectively, with 20 bases between them. From germline, CDR1 is DFQATT and CDR2 SNEGSKA (reference sequence). CDR3 DNA: TGCAGTGCTAGAGGGCCGTGGGGGGGCGGGGGCGAGCAGTTCTTC. Its protein is CSARGPWGGGGEQFF.

This clonotype was counted at least ten times. This chain connects TRBV15 to TRBJ2-2; D possibly uses TRBD1 or TRBD2 (6 bases each). The germline gives CDR1 LNHNV, CDR2 YYDKDF (reference sequence). CDR3 length: 17 residues. The germline V and J ends were trimmed by 3 bases and 3 bases, with 17 bases remaining between them. CDR3 protein: CATSRDVGGGYTGELFF. The CDR3, as DNA: TGTGCCACCAGCAGGGATGTGGGGGGCGGGTACACCGGGGAGCTGTTTTTT.

The V gene is TRBV30, the J gene TRBJ1-2, with D uncertain. With 2 bases removed from V and 14 bases from J, the gap between germline ends came to 18 bases. Germline-derived CDR1 and CDR2 are GTSNPN and SVGIG (reference sequence). CDR3 length equals 12 residues. The chain's CDR3 is CAWSLRHSCGTF. DNA of the CDR3: TGTGCCTGGAGTTTAAGACACTCCTGCGGGACCTTC.

The V and J genes are TRBV9 and TRBJ1-6; D is perhaps TRBD1 (6 bases). The V end was cut by 5 bases, the J end by 1 base, with 10 bases between. This CDR3 is 15 amino acids long. Germline CDR1 is SGDLS and CDR2 is YYNGEE. As DNA, the CDR3 is TGTGCCAGCAGTGAGGGGGTTTCCTATAATTCACCCCTCCACTTT. Protein: CASSEGVSYNSPLHF.